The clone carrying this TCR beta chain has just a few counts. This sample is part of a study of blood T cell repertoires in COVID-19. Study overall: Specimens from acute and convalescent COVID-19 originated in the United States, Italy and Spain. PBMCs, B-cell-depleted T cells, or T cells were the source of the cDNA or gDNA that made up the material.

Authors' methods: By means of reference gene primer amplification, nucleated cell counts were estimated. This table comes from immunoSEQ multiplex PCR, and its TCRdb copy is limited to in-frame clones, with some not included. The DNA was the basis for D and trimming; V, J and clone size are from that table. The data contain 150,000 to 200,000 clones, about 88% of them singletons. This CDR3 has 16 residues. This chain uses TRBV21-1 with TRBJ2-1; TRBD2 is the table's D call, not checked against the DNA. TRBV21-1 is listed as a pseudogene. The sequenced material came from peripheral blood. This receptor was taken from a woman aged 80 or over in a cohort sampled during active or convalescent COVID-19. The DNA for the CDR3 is TGTGCCAGCAGCAATTTGGGACGGCGGGATCGGAATGAGCAGTTCTTC. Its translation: CASSNLGRRDRNEQFF.